The 17 T cell receptor beta chains below were found in one sample sequenced in a study of T cell responses to AZD1222 COVID-19 vaccine. Clones were read by immunoSEQ multiplex PCR, and TCRdb kept only the in-frame ones, dropping some. The table has some 120,000 clones, roughly four fifths seen once. The sequences come from peripheral blood, collected on day 0 of AZD1222 vaccination. The receptors here all came from an adult in good health.

The chain combines TRBV2 with TRBJ1-6, with D perhaps TRBD1 (5 bases). V lost 1 base and J lost 12, with 13 bases in between. Per the germline V gene, CDR1 is SNHLY and CDR2 is FYNNEI. The CDR3 contains 14 residues. The CDR3 is CASSEVQGLQPLHF. Written as DNA, the CDR3 is TGTGCCAGCAGTGAAGTTCAGGGACTACAACCCCTCCACTTT.

The chain is built from TRBV5-4 and TRBJ2-1; the match to TRBD2 covers 10 bases. V was pared by 4 bases and J by 0 bases, with 7 bases of the junction left unmatched. CDR1 and CDR2 from the germline V gene are SGHNT and YYREEE (reference sequence). This CDR3 is 17 amino acids long. The CDR3 spells CASSPDLAGVSYNEQFF. CDR3 coding DNA: TGTGCCAGCAGCCCAGACCTAGCGGGAGTCTCCTACAATGAGCAGTTCTTC.

V is TRBV5-6 and J is TRBJ2-1; 7 nucleotides agree with TRBD2. V was pared by 3 bases and J by 4 bases, with 4 bases of the junction left unmatched. The length of the CDR3 is 14 residues. Germline-derived CDR1 and CDR2 are SGHDT and YYEEEE. The CDR3 coding sequence is TGTGCCAGCAGCTCTTGGGGAGGGTACAATGAGCAGTTCTTC. This gives the protein CASSSWGGYNEQFF.

This chain uses TRBV25-1 with TRBJ2-1; D is unresolved. Germline CDR1 reads MGHDK; CDR2 reads SYGVNS. Trimming left V 5 bases short and J 0 bases short, with 8 bases between. This CDR3 region has 14 residues. The CDR3 reads CASSSPSSYNEQFF. For the CDR3, the DNA is TGTGCCAGCAGTTCCCCGAGCTCCTACAATGAGCAGTTCTTC.

Of note for this clone: The junction departs from germline at one end; a sequencing error may be responsible. This chain links TRBV28 with TRBJ1-1; D perhaps matches TRBD1 (6 bases). The CDR3 extends over 15 amino acids. Germline CDR1 MDHEN, CDR2 SYDVKM. CDR3 in DNA: TGTGCCTCTAGGAGAGGGGGAAGGGGGAACGCTGAAGCTTTCTTT. This translates into CASRRGGRGNAEAFF.

The rearrangement uses TRBV21-1 and TRBJ2-1; the D call of TRBD2 is as the table states it, not checked on the DNA. TRBV21-1 is labeled a pseudogene. This CDR3 has 18 residues. CDR3 sequence reads: CASSKAKDPGTMYNEQFF. DNA for the CDR3: TGTGCCAGCAGCAAAGCGAAGGACCCCGGGACTATGTACAATGAGCAGTTCTTC.

This rearrangement joins TRBV11-3 to TRBJ2-2; 11 bases are shared with TRBD1. Germline values: CDR1 SGHNT, CDR2 YENEEA. The CDR3 sequence is 15 residues long. The trim removed 5 bases at V and 3 bases at J, leaving 2 bases unmatched. The CDR3 DNA reads as TGTGCCAGCAGCATGGGACAGGGGGACACCGGGGAGCTGTTTTTT. Its protein product is CASSMGQGDTGELFF.

CDR3 bases: TGTGCCAGCAGCTTGGCTGTTTCTGGCATCGGGACCCAGTACTTC. Residues: CASSLAVSGIGTQYF. V usage is TRBV5-5 and J usage is TRBJ2-5; D gene ambiguous. Trimming removed 0 bases from V and 7 bases from J, with 16 bases in between. The CDR3 loop spans 15 amino acids. CDR1 SGHKS and CDR2 YYEKEE come from the germline V gene (reference sequence).

This clone was counted once. The chain combines TRBV3-1 (or the pseudogene TRBV3-2) with TRBJ2-5; D is undetermined. V shed 4 bases and J shed 3 bases, with 12 bases lying between them. Germline V CDR1 and CDR2: LGHDT, YNNKEL (reference sequence). CDR3 length: 14 residues. As DNA, the CDR3 is TGTGCCAGCAGCCCCCTAAGCAGCAAAGAGACCCAGTACTTC. This codes for CASSPLSSKETQYF.

The chain uses TRBV19 and TRBJ2-5, with a possible D match to TRBD2 (6 bases). V gave up 1 base and J gave up 1 base, with 19 bases separating them. CDR1 LNHDA and CDR2 SQIVND come from the germline V gene (reference sequence). The CDR3 has 18 amino acids. CDR3 region: CASSIGGTLSGSQETQYF. The CDR3 bases are TGTGCCAGTAGTATAGGCGGGACTTTGAGCGGGTCCCAAGAGACCCAGTACTTC.

The chain has TRBV6-4 and TRBJ1-5; 9 bases agree with TRBD1. CDR3 length equals 13 residues. Germline values: CDR1 MRHNA, CDR2 SNTAGT. Germline trimming cut 7 bases from V and 7 bases from J; bases unmatched to any gene: 5. As DNA, the CDR3 is TGTGCCAGCACATACAGGGGGCTCCAGCCCCAGCATTTT. It codes for CASTYRGLQPQHF.

The chain couples TRBV4-1 to TRBJ1-5; D unresolved. V lost 1 base, J lost 1 base, and 11 bases lay in between. This CDR3 is 16 amino acids long. In germline, CDR1 is MGHRA, CDR2 YSYEKL. DNA of the CDR3: TGCGCCAGCAGCCAAGTGTCAGCCAGGAGCAATCAGCCCCAGCATTTT. Its translation: CASSQVSARSNQPQHF.

The V call is TRBV5-1, the J call TRBJ2-2; 7 bases line up with TRBD2. The CDR3 has 15 amino acids. After removal of 1 base from V and 2 bases from J, the junction contained 2 bases not matched to a gene. The germline V gene encodes CDR1 SGHRS and CDR2 YFSETQ. The DNA of the CDR3 is TGCGCCAGCAGCTTGAGCGGGATAAACACCGGGGAGCTGTTTTTT. Translating gives CASSLSGINTGELFF.

The chain combines TRBV7-9 with TRBJ1-6; maybe TRBD1 (6 bases). The V end lost 4 bases, the J end lost 7 bases, and 11 bases lay between the germline ends. The CDR3 is made up of 14 amino acids. Per the germline V gene, CDR1 is SEHNR and CDR2 is FQNEAQ (reference sequence). CDR3 nucleotide sequence: TGTGCCAGCAGCTCTAGGACAGTCAATTCACCCCTCCACTTT. As protein: CASSSRTVNSPLHF.

The rearrangement links TRBV5-1 to TRBJ1-2; unclear D gene. The CDR3 sequence is 16 residues long. The V gene lost 0 bases and the J gene lost 5 bases, with 17 bases spanning the gap. Germline CDR1 and CDR2: SGHRS and YFSETQ. CDR3 in amino acids: CASSLGLAASSYGYTF. The CDR3 nucleotides are TGCGCCAGCAGCTTGGGTCTCGCTGCATCCTCTTATGGCTACACCTTC.

The rearrangement links TRBV9 to TRBJ2-1; 7 nucleotides line up with TRBD2. This CDR3 region has 15 residues. Losses at the gene ends were 0 bases for V and 3 bases for J; bases not matched to a gene: 3. Germline V gives CDR1 SGDLS, CDR2 YYNGEE. The CDR3 DNA reads as TGTGCCAGCAGCGTAGGGCTAGCGGTCTACAATGAGCAGTTCTTC. Translating it yields CASSVGLAVYNEQFF.

This clone was counted between two and nine times. The same CDR3 also results from other DNA sequences found in this sample. The chain has TRBV28 and TRBJ2-7; no clear D gene. CDR1 is MDHEN, CDR2 SYDVKM, per germline. The CDR3 loop spans 13 amino acids. V lost 6 bases and J lost 3, with 12 bases in between. The CDR3 nucleotides are TGTGCCAGCAGGACTGGTAGGATCTACGAGCAGTACTTC. As protein: CASRTGRIYEQYF. Variable domain in full (rest from reference TRBV28 and TRBJ2-7): DVKVTQSSRYLVKRTGEKVFLECVQDMDHENMFWYRQDPGLGLRLIYFSYDVKMKEKGDIPEGYSVSREKKERFSLILESASTNQTSMYLCASRTGRIYEQYFGPGTRLTVT.